Shown below are 8 T cell receptor beta chains from a single sample sequenced in a study of T cell responses to AZD1222 COVID-19 vaccine. Using immunoSEQ multiplex PCR, the repertoire was profiled, and TCRdb retains in-frame clones only, with some absent. Of tens of thousands of clones listed, just over 85% are singletons. The sample in question was peripheral blood, obtained 28 days after the second AZD1222 dose. The receptors shown here come from an adult who received the AZD1222 COVID-19 vaccine.

The chain has TRBV7-9 and TRBJ2-6; 8 bases line up with TRBD2. The CDR3 runs 16 residues. Unmatched junction bases numbered 4, after V lost 6 bases and J lost 0 bases. Per the germline V gene, CDR1 is SEHNR and CDR2 is FQNEAQ (reference sequence). In nucleotides, the CDR3 is TGTGCCAGCAGGCCTGCGGGAGGCTCTGGGGCCAACGTCCTGACTTTC. This encodes CASRPAGGSGANVLTF.

The chain employs TRBV7-2 and TRBJ1-1, with TRBD1 as a possible D gene (5 bases). The CDR3 covers 15 residues. Per the germline V gene, CDR1 is SGHTA and CDR2 is FQGNSA. The V gene lost 1 base and the J gene lost 7 bases, with 16 bases spanning the gap. This CDR3 reads CASSLGAGGDDEAFF. CDR3 sequence (DNA): TGTGCCAGCAGCTTAGGGGCCGGGGGAGATGATGAAGCTTTCTTT.

The chain carries TRBV19 and TRBJ1-1, with 12 bases aligning to TRBD1. The germline V gene has CDR1 LNHDA and CDR2 SQIVND (reference sequence). V lost 5 bases to trimming and J lost 5 bases; unmatched junction nucleotides: 9. CDR3 length equals 16 residues. CDR3 loop: CASSRGTGGLRTEAFF. CDR3 in DNA: TGTGCCAGTAGTCGAGGGACAGGGGGCCTAAGAACTGAAGCTTTCTTT.

The V and J genes are TRBV4-3 and TRBJ1-5, with D uncertain. Trimming took off 0 bases at V and 8 bases at J, with 8 bases between the two ends. This CDR3 is 13 amino acids long. Germline V lookup: CDR1 LGHNA, CDR2 YSLEER. CDR3: CASSQDLLEPQHF. The CDR3 DNA reads TGCGCCAGCAGCCAAGATCTACTGGAGCCCCAGCATTTT.

The rearrangement joins TRBV14 to TRBJ1-6; the D is unclear. Germline V gene lookup returns CDR1 SGHDN and CDR2 FVKESK. The CDR3 loop spans 15 amino acids. Between the trimmed V and J ends, which lost 1 base and 0 bases, there was a span of 4 bases. In nucleotides, the CDR3 is TGTGCCAGCAGCCAAGGGGGCTCCTATAATTCACCCCTCCACTTT. As protein: CASSQGGSYNSPLHF.

The chain is built from TRBV9 and TRBJ2-7; D may correspond to TRBD1 or TRBD2 (5 bases each). The CDR3 length is 15 residues. V gave up 1 base and J gave up 3 bases, with 14 bases separating them. Germline CDR1 is SGDLS and CDR2 is YYNGEE. CDR3 residues: CASSVTPGPNYEQYF. CDR3 nucleotide sequence: TGTGCCAGCAGCGTAACTCCGGGACCAAACTACGAGCAGTACTTC.

The rearrangement links TRBV18 to TRBJ2-1; 8 bases match TRBD2. V shed 6 bases, J shed 5 bases, and the junction held 12 bases outside the gene matches. In germline, CDR1 is KGHSH, CDR2 LQKENI. The length of the CDR3 is 16 residues. CDR3 bases: TGTGCCAGCTCTCCCGGGACTAGGGTTGGGGACAATGAGCAGTTCTTC. Amino acids: CASSPGTRVGDNEQFF.

The chain employs TRBV28 and TRBJ2-7; 9 bases match TRBD1. The V and J ends lost 6 bases and 5 bases, in that order; junction bases with no gene match: 2. The CDR3 totals 12 residues. The germline CDR1 and CDR2 sequences are MDHEN and SYDVKM. Written as DNA, the CDR3 is TGTGCCAGCAGGGGACAGGGCGACGAGCAGTACTTC. Its protein is CASRGQGDEQYF.